This passage covers 22 T cell receptor beta chains from one sample sequenced in a study of blood T cells in healthy people across ages. A second about 7 to 11 cycle PCR used barcoded and J-beta primers. A single record per CDR3 protein comes from TCRdb applying MiXCR to the 5' RACE reads. This sample has some 790,000 distinct CDR3 sequences, with 29% found just once. Sequences were obtained from blood. The receptor source for this set is a woman of 80 years or more in good health.

This chain links TRBV7-2 with TRBJ2-7, with TRBD2 identical over 11 bases. The germline V gene has CDR1 SGHTA and CDR2 FQGNSA. This CDR3 spans 14 amino acids. Trimming took 5 bases from V and 7 from J; bases not matched to a gene: 7. The CDR3 protein is CASSADSGRGEQYF. The CDR3 DNA follows: TGTGCCAGCAGCGCTGATAGCGGGAGGGGTGAGCAGTACTTC.

This chain connects TRBV28 to TRBJ2-7; 8 bases match TRBD1. Germline CDR1 MDHEN, CDR2 SYDVKM. V lost 0 bases, J lost 7 bases, and 5 bases stayed unmatched. This CDR3 spans 14 amino acids. CDR3 amino acids: CASSLWQGAREQYF. CDR3 nucleotide sequence: TGTGCCAGCAGTTTATGGCAGGGGGCTAGAGAGCAGTACTTC.

The chain employs TRBV15 and TRBJ2-7, with D unresolved. From germline, CDR1 is LNHNV and CDR2 YYDKDF (reference sequence). V shed 0 bases and J shed 6 bases, with 9 bases lying between them. CDR3 length: 13 residues. CDR3 coding DNA: TGTGCCACCAGCAGAGATGGGGTCGGCGAGCAGTACTTC. Encoded protein: CATSRDGVGEQYF.

This clonotype came up many times. This sequence joins TRBV6-2 or TRBV6-3 and TRBJ2-3, with D possibly being TRBD2 (5 bases). The CDR3 covers 15 residues. The V end lost 4 bases, the J end lost 2 bases, and 13 bases lay between the germline ends. Germline values: CDR1 MNHEY, CDR2 SVGEGT. CDR3 in amino acids: CASSSVGVHTDTQYF. CDR3 coding DNA: TGTGCCAGCAGTTCCGTCGGGGTACACACAGATACGCAGTATTTT.

This clonotype was picked up a small number of times. The chain employs TRBV20-1 and TRBJ1-4; no reliable D call. This CDR3 contains 13 residues. In germline, CDR1 is DFQATT, CDR2 SNEGSKA (reference sequence). Deletions cut 6 bases from V and 1 base from J, with 9 bases between. The DNA of the CDR3 is TGCAGTGCCATGAAAATAACTAATGAAAAACTGTTTTTT. The encoded protein is CSAMKITNEKLFF.

Remarks on this clonotype: A much bigger clone sits one base away, suggesting this may be a read error. The chain joins TRBV7-9 to TRBJ2-4; no reliable D call. The J call may be incorrect, as the DNA end agrees better with TRBJ2-5. Germline V gene data show CDR1 as SEHNR and CDR2 as FQNEAQ (reference sequence). This CDR3 contains 17 residues. CDR3 sequence (DNA): TGTGCCAGCAGAAGGCCCCTCGCTGGGGTAGGGCAAGAGACCCAGTACTTC. Translation: CASRRPLAGVGQETQYF.

This clonotype was detected many times. This rearrangement joins TRBV5-1 to TRBJ2-5; D perhaps matches TRBD2 (5 bases). The ends were cut back, 3 bases at V and 5 bases at J, with 17 bases in the middle. Germline V CDR1 and CDR2: SGHRS, YFSETQ. This CDR3 spans 15 amino acids. The CDR3 is CASSSEKASIETQYF. CDR3 nucleotides: TGCGCCAGCAGCTCGGAAAAGGCTAGCATTGAGACCCAGTACTTC.

In DNA form, the CDR3 reads TGTGCCAGCTCACGACAGGGGGACACTGAAGCTTTCTTT. Its protein is CASSRQGDTEAFF. The rearrangement uses TRBV18 and TRBJ1-1; 9 bases match TRBD1. There are 13 residues in the CDR3. Germline CDR1 is KGHSH and CDR2 is LQKENI. The trim removed 4 bases at V and 3 bases at J, leaving 0 bases unmatched.

This clonotype was observed at least ten times. The chain recombines TRBV6-5 with TRBJ2-5; 7 bases match TRBD1. From germline, CDR1 is MNHEY and CDR2 SVGAGI. This CDR3 is 14 amino acids long. Germline trimming cut 5 bases from V and 5 bases from J; bases unmatched to any gene: 8. Here the CDR3 DNA reads TGTGCCAGCAGTACACAGGGGTGGAGTGAGACCCAGTACTTC. It codes for CASSTQGWSETQYF.

The table lists this clonotype with many counts. The CDR3: CASSVTAAPQETQYF. The DNA for the CDR3 is TGTGCCAGCAGTGTTACAGCGGCTCCTCAAGAGACCCAGTACTTC. V and J are TRBV6-4 and TRBJ2-5; a possible D gene is TRBD2 (5 bases). In germline, CDR1 is MRHNA, CDR2 SNTAGT. Deletions cut 4 bases from V and 2 bases from J, with 14 bases between. The CDR3 has 15 residues.

This rearrangement joins TRBV28 to TRBJ1-2; 8 positions match TRBD1. The trim removed 3 bases at V and 8 bases at J, leaving 8 bases unmatched. CDR1 and CDR2 (germline): MDHEN, SYDVKM. The CDR3 is made up of 14 amino acids. The CDR3 reads CASSFAGQGWGYTF. Here the CDR3 DNA reads TGTGCCAGCAGTTTCGCAGGACAGGGATGGGGCTACACCTTC.

The DNA of the CDR3 is TGCGCCAGCAGCCAAGTGTCCGGGGTGGCGAACACCGGGGAGCTGTTTTTT. It yields the protein CASSQVSGVANTGELFF. The chain has TRBV4-1 and TRBJ2-2; perhaps TRBD2 as D (5 bases). Germline CDR1 and CDR2: MGHRA and YSYEKL. The CDR3 runs 17 residues. V was pared by 1 base and J by 0 bases, with 12 bases between.

V and J are TRBV12-3 or TRBV12-4 and TRBJ2-3, with 12 bases identical to TRBD1. Trimming took 5 bases from V and 8 from J; bases not matched to a gene: 11. The CDR3 covers 16 residues. CDR3 in amino acids: CASSRPPGQGAGTQYF. The CDR3 DNA follows: TGTGCCAGCAGTCGCCCTCCGGGACAGGGGGCCGGTACGCAGTATTTT.

This clonotype was picked up a small number of times. The chain links TRBV20-1 to TRBJ1-2, with 8 bases that match TRBD1. The CDR3 consists of 14 residues. The germline V gene encodes CDR1 DFQATT and CDR2 SNEGSKA (reference sequence). The V segment lost 3 bases and the J segment 8 bases; nucleotides outside the gene matches: 11. CDR3 DNA: TGCAGTGCTAGGAGTCGGACAGGGTGGGAAGGCTACACCTTC. Protein product: CSARSRTGWEGYTF.

The sample holds a few counts of this clonotype. A much larger clone differs by one base, so this may be a read error. The rearrangement uses TRBV14 and TRBJ2-7; D is unclear. V was clipped by 5 bases and J by 9 bases, with 11 bases between them. The CDR3 is 11 amino acids. Germline V gene data show CDR1 as SGHDN and CDR2 as FVKESK. Here the CDR3 reads CASSKLHGQYF. The CDR3 region has the DNA TGTGCCAGCAGCAAGCTCCACGGGCAGTACTTC.

This sequence joins TRBV6-1 and TRBJ2-7; D is possibly TRBD1 or TRBD2 (5 bases each). The germline gives CDR1 MNHNS, CDR2 SASEGT. V lost 1 base to trimming and J lost 7 bases, with 14 bases between them. The length of the CDR3 is 14 residues. In DNA form, the CDR3 reads TGTGCCAGCAGTGAAGTTCCAACAGGAGGTGAGCAGTACTTC. The encoded protein is CASSEVPTGGEQYF.

V gene TRBV5-4 combines with J gene TRBJ1-2; TRBD1 might be the D (6 bases). The CDR3 loop spans 13 amino acids. V dropped 7 bases and J dropped 8 bases, with 18 bases sitting between them. CDR1 is SGHNT, CDR2 YYREEE, per germline (reference sequence). CDR3 sequence (DNA): TGTGCCAGCGGGAAAGGGGGGCTGGAGGGCTACACCTTC. Translating it yields CASGKGGLEGYTF.

The J gene is TRBJ2-5, the V gene TRBV12-3 or TRBV12-4; 7 bases fit TRBD1. This CDR3 has 13 amino acids. The V and J ends lost 5 bases and 13 bases, in that order; junction bases with no gene match: 13. The CDR3 loop is CASSPTRGNERYF. Written as DNA, the CDR3 is TGTGCCAGCAGTCCAACCAGGGGGAATGAGCGGTACTTC.

The chain uses TRBV28 and TRBJ1-1; 7 bases match TRBD1. The CDR3 length is 14 residues. After removal of 6 bases from V and 7 bases from J, the junction contained 11 bases not matched to a gene. CDR1 is MDHEN and CDR2 is SYDVKM in the germline V gene. The CDR3 DNA sequence: TGTGCCAGCAGAGGACCGACAGGGACGGGTGAAGCTTTCTTT. It yields the protein CASRGPTGTGEAFF.

The V gene is TRBV19, the J gene TRBJ2-5; 7 positions agree with TRBD1. Trimming took 6 bases from V and 2 from J; bases not matched to a gene: 12. There are 16 residues in the CDR3. Germline-derived CDR1 and CDR2 are LNHDA and SQIVND (reference sequence). CDR3 in DNA: TGTGCCAGTAGCTCCCCAGGACAGGAGACGCAAGAGACCCAGTACTTC. Amino acid sequence: CASSSPGQETQETQYF.

With respect to this clonotype: This may come from a read error, since a much larger clone is one base off. The rearrangement uses TRBV30 and TRBJ2-2; weak D call: TRBD2 (5 bases). From germline, CDR1 is GTSNPN and CDR2 SVGIG (reference sequence). The CDR3 has 13 residues. The CDR3 DNA sequence: TGTGCCTGGAGTGTACAGAACACCGGGGAGCGGTTTTTT. Translated, it gives CAWSVQNTGERFF.

The table lists this clonotype with a few counts. V and J are TRBV9 and TRBJ1-1; a weak D match, TRBD1 (5 bases). From germline, CDR1 is SGDLS and CDR2 YYNGEE. CDR3 length equals 15 residues. V was pared by 0 bases and J by 6 bases, with 15 bases between. The CDR3 DNA follows: TGTGCCAGCAGCGTAGGGTTTGGATGGGGCGCTGAAGCTTTCTTT. Its translation: CASSVGFGWGAEAFF.